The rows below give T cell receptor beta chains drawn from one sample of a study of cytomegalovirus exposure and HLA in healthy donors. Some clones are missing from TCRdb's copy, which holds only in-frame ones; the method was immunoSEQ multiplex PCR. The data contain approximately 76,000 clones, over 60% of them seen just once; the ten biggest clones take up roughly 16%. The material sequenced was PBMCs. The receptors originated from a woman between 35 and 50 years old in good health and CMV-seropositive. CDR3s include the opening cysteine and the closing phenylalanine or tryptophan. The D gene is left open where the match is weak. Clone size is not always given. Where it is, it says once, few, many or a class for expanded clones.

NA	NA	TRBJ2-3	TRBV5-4	CASSSNTDTQYF	TGTGCCAGCAGCTCAAACACAGATACGCAGTATTTT
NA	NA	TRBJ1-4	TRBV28	CASSTPLLNEKLFF	TGTGCCAGCAGTACCCCGCTACTTAATGAAAAACTGTTTTTT
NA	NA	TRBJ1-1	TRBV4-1	CASSQEEGLNTEAFF	TGCGCCAGCAGCCAAGAGGAGGGCCTGAACACTGAAGCTTTCTTT
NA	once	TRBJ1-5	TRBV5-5	CASSLVGTGQGQPQHF	TGTGCCAGCAGCTTGGTTGGCACCGGACAAGGTCAGCCCCAGCATTTT
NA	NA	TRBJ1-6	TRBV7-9	CASSSPDGGNNSPLHF	TGTGCCAGCAGCTCACCTGACGGGGGAAATAATTCACCCCTCCACTTT
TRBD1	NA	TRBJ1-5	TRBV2	CASSAQGVSNQPQHF	TGTGCCAGCAGTGCCCAGGGGGTGAGCAATCAGCCCCAGCATTTT
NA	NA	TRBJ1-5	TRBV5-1	CASSLGANQPQHF	TGCGCCAGCAGCTTGGGGGCTAATCAGCCCCAGCATTTT
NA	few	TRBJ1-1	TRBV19	CASSMREMSAEAFF	TGTGCCAGTAGTATGAGGGAAATGAGCGCTGAAGCTTTCTTT
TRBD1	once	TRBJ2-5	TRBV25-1	CASSHRGRETQYF	TGTGCCAGCAGTCACAGGGGGAGAGAGACCCAGTACTTC
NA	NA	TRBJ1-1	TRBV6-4	CASSDVGGTEAFF	TGTGCCAGCAGTGACGTGGGGGGCACTGAAGCTTTCTTT
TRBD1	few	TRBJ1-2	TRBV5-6	CASIETGQGDYYGYTF	TGTGCCAGCATCGAAACCGGACAGGGGGATTACTATGGCTACACCTTC
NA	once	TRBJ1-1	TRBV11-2	CASRYRDRSTEAFF	TGTGCCAGCAGATACCGAGACAGGTCCACTGAAGCTTTCTTT
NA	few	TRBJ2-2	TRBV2	CASRPGGTGELFF	TGTGCCAGCAGGCCCGGCGGCACCGGGGAGCTGTTTTTT
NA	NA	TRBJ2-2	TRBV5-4	CASSSPRGNTGELFF	TGTGCCAGCAGTTCTCCTAGGGGTAACACCGGGGAGCTGTTTTTT
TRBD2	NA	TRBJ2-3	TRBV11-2	CASSRTSAGTDTQYF	TGTGCCAGCAGCCGGACTAGTGCCGGCACAGATACGCAGTATTTT
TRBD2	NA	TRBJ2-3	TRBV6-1	CASSAWTSNPDTQYF	TGTGCCAGCAGTGCGTGGACTAGCAACCCAGATACGCAGTATTTT
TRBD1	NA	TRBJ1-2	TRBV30	CAWSVGQAASYGYTF	TGTGCCTGGAGCGTTGGACAGGCCGCTTCCTATGGCTACACCTTC